One sample yielded the 10 T cell receptor beta chains listed below, sequenced in a study of blood T cells in healthy people across ages. The authors ran a second PCR of 7 to 11 cycles using a sample-barcoded 5' primer and a J-beta primer mix. TCRdb re-analysed the 5' RACE reads in MiXCR, keeping a single row per CDR3 protein. In the table there are approximately 1,700,000 distinct CDR3 sequences, about 39% of which are singletons. The sequenced sample consisted of blood. The receptor set was obtained from a human donor in good health.

The genes are TRBV20-1 and TRBJ2-1, with 7 bases identical to TRBD2. The CDR3 has 14 amino acids. After removal of 0 bases from V and 9 bases from J, the junction contained 8 bases not matched to a gene. Germline V gene lookup returns CDR1 DFQATT and CDR2 SNEGSKA (reference sequence). Here the CDR3 DNA reads TGCAGTGCTAGAGATCAGGATTGGGGGGGTGAGCAGTTCTTC. It is translated as CSARDQDWGGEQFF.

This clonotype turned up a few times. The CDR3 here is CASGFSEQFF. CDR3 DNA: TGTGCTAGTGGTTTCAGCGAGCAGTTCTTC. The genes are TRBV12-5 and TRBJ2-1, with unresolved D. The germline V gene encodes CDR1 LGHNT and CDR2 FRNRAP. V was pared by 3 bases and J by 10 bases, with 4 bases between. The CDR3 is 10 amino acids.

This clonotype turned up a few times. The V gene is TRBV14, the J gene TRBJ1-2; D is ambiguous. The length of the CDR3 is 11 residues. V lost 5 bases, J lost 6 bases, and 7 bases lay in between. The germline CDR1 and CDR2 sequences are SGHDN and FVKESK. The CDR3 region is CASSSWDGYTF. For the CDR3, the DNA is TGTGCCAGCAGCAGCTGGGATGGCTACACCTTC.

Turning to this clonotype: Sequence at one end of the junction differs from germline and may be a read error. The rearrangement links TRBV5-1 to TRBJ2-7, with a weak D call TRBD1 (6 bases). Per germline, CDR1 SGHRS and CDR2 YFSETQ. This CDR3 contains 14 residues. The CDR3 region is CASSLERTAYEQYF. CDR3 DNA: TGTGCCAGCAGCTTAGAGCGGACAGCCTACGAGCAGTACTTC.

This clonotype was seen only a few times. The chain carries TRBV6-2 or TRBV6-3 and TRBJ2-1, with 7 bases fitting TRBD1. Per germline, CDR1 MNHEY and CDR2 SVGEGT. There are 14 residues in the CDR3. V gave up 10 bases and J gave up 7 bases; unmatched junction bases: 13. The CDR3 DNA sequence: TGTGCCACCCGCGAAACAGGGGTCTCTAATGAGCAGTTCTTC. Translated, it gives CATRETGVSNEQFF.

The V call is TRBV7-2, the J call TRBJ2-7; D unresolved. V lost 3 bases and J lost 2, with 11 bases in between. The germline gives CDR1 SGHTA, CDR2 FQGNSA. CDR3 length equals 14 residues. DNA of the CDR3: TGTGCCAGCAGCTTTAACCTCCGGGCCTACGAGCAGTACTTC. The encoded protein is CASSFNLRAYEQYF.

About this clonotype itself: A much larger clone differs by one base, so this may be a read error. The chain uses TRBV15 and TRBJ2-7; D uncertain. Trimming left V 0 bases short and J 6 bases short, with 6 bases between. Per the germline V gene, CDR1 is LNHNV and CDR2 is YYDKDF (reference sequence). The CDR3 has 12 amino acids. The CDR3 region has the DNA TGTGCCACCAGCAGAGATCGGGCCGAGCAGTACTTC. It encodes CATSRDRAEQYF.

This sequence joins TRBV11-2 and TRBJ2-3, with D possibly called TRBD1 or TRBD2 (5 bases each). V was shortened by 3 bases and J by 4 bases, with 20 bases between the two germline ends. The CDR3 is 17 amino acids. CDR1 is SGHAT, CDR2 FQNNGV, per germline. For the CDR3, the DNA is TGTGCCAGCAGCTTGAGCTACGGGACCGCGGCCGCAGATACGCAGTATTTT. Translation: CASSLSYGTAAADTQYF.

The V and J genes are TRBV20-1 and TRBJ2-3; 7 bases map to TRBD1. Trimming cost V 5 bases and J 4 bases; bases outside gene matches: 9. This CDR3 has 14 residues. Germline values: CDR1 DFQATT, CDR2 SNEGSKA (reference sequence). The CDR3 region is CSALTGTAPDTQYF. CDR3 sequence (DNA): TGCAGTGCTTTGACCGGGACAGCTCCAGATACGCAGTATTTT.

The chain couples TRBV6-5 to TRBJ2-7; D remains ambiguous. In germline, CDR1 is MNHEY, CDR2 SVGAGI. The CDR3 runs 13 residues. V gave up 8 bases and J gave up 2 bases, with 13 bases separating them. The CDR3 nucleotides read TGTGCCAGCTCGAGAGACCCTCCCTACGAGCAGTACTTC. This encodes CASSRDPPYEQYF.